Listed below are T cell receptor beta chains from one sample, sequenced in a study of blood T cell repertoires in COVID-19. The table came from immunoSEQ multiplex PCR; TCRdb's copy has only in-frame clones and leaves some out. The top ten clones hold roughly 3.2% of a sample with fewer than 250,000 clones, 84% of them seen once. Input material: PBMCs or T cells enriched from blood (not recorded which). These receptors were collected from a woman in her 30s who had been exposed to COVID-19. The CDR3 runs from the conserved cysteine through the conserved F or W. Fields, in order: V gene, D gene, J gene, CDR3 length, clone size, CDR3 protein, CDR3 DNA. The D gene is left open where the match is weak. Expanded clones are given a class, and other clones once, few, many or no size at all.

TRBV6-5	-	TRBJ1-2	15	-	CASSPQVTLNYGYTF	TGTGCCAGCAGTCCCCAAGTGACACTTAACTATGGCTACACCTTC
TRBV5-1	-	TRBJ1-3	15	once	CASSPNGQFGNTIYF	TGCGCCAGCAGCCCGAACGGACAGTTCGGAAACACCATATATTTT
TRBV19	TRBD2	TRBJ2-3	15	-	CASSIGAGGPDTQYF	TGTGCCAGTAGTATTGGGGCGGGGGGGCCTGATACGCAGTATTTT
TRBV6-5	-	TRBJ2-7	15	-	CASSYGTGSTYEQYF	TGTGCCAGCAGTTACGGTACGGGATCAACCTACGAGCAGTACTTC
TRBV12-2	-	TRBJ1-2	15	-	CASRLVSTLASGYTF	TGTGCAAGTCGCTTAGTATCGACTTTGGCGTCCGGCTACACCTTC
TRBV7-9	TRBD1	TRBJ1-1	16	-	CASSFNPGQGGTEAFF	TGTGCCAGCAGCTTCAATCCGGGACAGGGAGGAACTGAAGCTTTCTTT
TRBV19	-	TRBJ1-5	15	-	CASSATGIGGQPQHF	TGTGCCAGTAGTGCAACAGGGATTGGAGGACAGCCCCAGCATTTT
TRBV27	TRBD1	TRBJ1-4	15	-	CASSLSTGAGKKLFF	TGTGCCAGCAGTTTATCGACAGGGGCCGGGAAAAAACTGTTTTTT
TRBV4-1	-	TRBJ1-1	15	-	CASSQEEGRGTEAFF	TGCGCCAGCAGCCAAGAGGAGGGAAGGGGAACTGAAGCTTTCTTT
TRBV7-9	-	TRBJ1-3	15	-	CASSYTGSTGNTIYF	TGTGCCAGCAGCTATACGGGATCTACTGGAAACACCATATATTTT
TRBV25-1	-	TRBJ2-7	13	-	CASGDGGRYEQYF	TGTGCCAGCGGCGACGGGGGGCGGTACGAGCAGTACTTC
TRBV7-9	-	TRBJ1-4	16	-	CASSFKPPRTNEKLFF	TGTGCCAGCAGCTTTAAGCCCCCACGAACTAATGAAAAACTGTTTTTT
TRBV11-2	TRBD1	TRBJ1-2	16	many	CASSPLSRGRNYGYTF	TGTGCCAGCAGCCCCCTGAGCAGGGGGAGAAACTATGGCTACACCTTC
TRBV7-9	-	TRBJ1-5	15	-	CASSLGQPYNQPQHF	TGTGCCAGCAGCTTAGGACAGCCTTACAATCAGCCCCAGCATTTT
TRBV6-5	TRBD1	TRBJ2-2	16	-	CASSYSTGVDTGELFF	TGTGCCAGCAGTTACTCGACAGGGGTCGACACCGGGGAGCTGTTTTTT
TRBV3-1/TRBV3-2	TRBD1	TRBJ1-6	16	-	CASSQTRDSSNSPLHF	TGTGCCAGCAGCCAAACCCGGGACAGCTCGAATTCACCCCTCCACTTT
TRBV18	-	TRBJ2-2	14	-	CASSPPGGTGELFF	TGTGCCAGCTCACCACCAGGGGGCACCGGGGAGCTGTTTTTT
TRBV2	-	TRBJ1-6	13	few	CASKGEYNSPLHF	TGTGCCAGCAAGGGGGAGTATAATTCACCCCTCCACTTT